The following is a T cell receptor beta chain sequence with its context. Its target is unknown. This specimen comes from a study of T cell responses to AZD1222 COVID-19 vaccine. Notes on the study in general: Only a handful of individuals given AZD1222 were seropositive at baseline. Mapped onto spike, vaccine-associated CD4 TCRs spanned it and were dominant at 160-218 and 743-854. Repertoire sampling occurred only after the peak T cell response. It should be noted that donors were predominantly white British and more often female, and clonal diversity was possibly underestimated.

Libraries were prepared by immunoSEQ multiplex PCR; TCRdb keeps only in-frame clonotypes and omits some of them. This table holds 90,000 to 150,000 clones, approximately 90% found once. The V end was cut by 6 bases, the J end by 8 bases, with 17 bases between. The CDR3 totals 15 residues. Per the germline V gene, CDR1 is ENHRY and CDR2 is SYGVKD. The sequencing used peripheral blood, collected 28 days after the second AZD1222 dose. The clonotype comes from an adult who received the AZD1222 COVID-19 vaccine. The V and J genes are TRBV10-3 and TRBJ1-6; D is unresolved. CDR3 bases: TGTGCCATCAGGGCTACGCTAGAGTTCGATTCACCCCTCCACTTT. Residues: CAIRATLEFDSPLHF.